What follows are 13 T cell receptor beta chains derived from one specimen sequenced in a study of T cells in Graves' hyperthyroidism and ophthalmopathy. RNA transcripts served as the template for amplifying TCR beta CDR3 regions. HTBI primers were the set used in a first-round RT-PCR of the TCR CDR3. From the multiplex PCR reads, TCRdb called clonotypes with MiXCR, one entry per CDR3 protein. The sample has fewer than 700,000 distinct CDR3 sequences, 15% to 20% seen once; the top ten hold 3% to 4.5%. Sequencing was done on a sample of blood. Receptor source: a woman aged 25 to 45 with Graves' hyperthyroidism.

CDR3: CATPGTGGGYTF. The CDR3 DNA is TGTGCCACCCCGGGGACAGGGGGTGGCTACACCTTC. The chain carries TRBV2 and TRBJ1-2, with 11 bases identical to TRBD1. J gave up 7 bases and V 10 bases, and 5 bases lay outside the gene matches. Germline CDR1 and CDR2: SNHLY and FYNNEI. This CDR3 comprises 12 residues.

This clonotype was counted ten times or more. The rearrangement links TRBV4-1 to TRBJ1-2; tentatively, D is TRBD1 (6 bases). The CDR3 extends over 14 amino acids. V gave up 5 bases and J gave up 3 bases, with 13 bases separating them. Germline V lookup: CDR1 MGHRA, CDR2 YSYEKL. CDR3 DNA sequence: TGCGCCAGCAGCGCGGACAGAAACTACTATGGCTACACCTTC. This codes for CASSADRNYYGYTF.

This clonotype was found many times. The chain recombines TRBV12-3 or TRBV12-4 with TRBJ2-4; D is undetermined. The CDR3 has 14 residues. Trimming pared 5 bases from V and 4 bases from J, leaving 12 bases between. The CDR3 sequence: CASSAEGRKNIQYF. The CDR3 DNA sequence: TGTGCCAGCAGTGCGGAAGGACGTAAAAACATTCAGTACTTC.

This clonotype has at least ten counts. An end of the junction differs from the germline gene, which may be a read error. The CDR3 nucleotides are TGTGCCAGCAGTTTAGCTAGCGGGAGCTACGAGCAGTACTTC. As protein: CASSLASGSYEQYF. The chain employs TRBV5-1 and TRBJ2-7; 10 nucleotides agree with TRBD2. This CDR3 is 14 amino acids long. Germline V CDR1 and CDR2: SGHRS, YFSETQ.

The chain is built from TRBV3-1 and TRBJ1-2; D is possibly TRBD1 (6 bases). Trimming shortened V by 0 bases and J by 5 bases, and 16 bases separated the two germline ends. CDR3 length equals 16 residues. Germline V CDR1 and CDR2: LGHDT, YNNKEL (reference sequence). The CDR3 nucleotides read TGTGCCAGCAGCCAAGACTCCCCAGGGGACTTGTATGGCTACACCTTC. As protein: CASSQDSPGDLYGYTF.

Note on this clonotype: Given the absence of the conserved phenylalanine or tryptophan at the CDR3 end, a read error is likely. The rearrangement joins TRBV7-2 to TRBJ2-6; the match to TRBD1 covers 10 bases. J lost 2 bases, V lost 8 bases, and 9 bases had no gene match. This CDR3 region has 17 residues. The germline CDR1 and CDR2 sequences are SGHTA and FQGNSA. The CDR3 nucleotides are TGTGCCAGCGGACCGGGACAGGGGAGCGCTGGGGCCAACGTCCTGACTCTC. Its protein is CASGPGQGSAGANVLTL.

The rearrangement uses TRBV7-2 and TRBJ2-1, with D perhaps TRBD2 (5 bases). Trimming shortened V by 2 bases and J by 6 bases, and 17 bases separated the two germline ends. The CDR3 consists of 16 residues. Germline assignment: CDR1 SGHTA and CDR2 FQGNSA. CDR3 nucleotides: TGTGCCAGCAGCTTAATTACTAGATCCGTCCGCAATGAGCAGTTCTTC. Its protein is CASSLITRSVRNEQFF.

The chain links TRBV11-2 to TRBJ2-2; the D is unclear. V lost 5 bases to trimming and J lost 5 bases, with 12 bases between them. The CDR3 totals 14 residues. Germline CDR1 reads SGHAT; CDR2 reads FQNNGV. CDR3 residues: CASSGRVRTGELFF. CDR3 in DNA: TGTGCCAGCAGCGGTAGGGTTCGAACCGGGGAGCTGTTTTTT.

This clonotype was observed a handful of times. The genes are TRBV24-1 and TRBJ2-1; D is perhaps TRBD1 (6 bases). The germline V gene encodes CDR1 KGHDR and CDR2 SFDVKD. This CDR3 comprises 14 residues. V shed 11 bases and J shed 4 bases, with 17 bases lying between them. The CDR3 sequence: CAISRAGEYNEQFF. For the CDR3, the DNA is TGTGCCATCTCCCGGGCAGGGGAATACAATGAGCAGTTCTTC.

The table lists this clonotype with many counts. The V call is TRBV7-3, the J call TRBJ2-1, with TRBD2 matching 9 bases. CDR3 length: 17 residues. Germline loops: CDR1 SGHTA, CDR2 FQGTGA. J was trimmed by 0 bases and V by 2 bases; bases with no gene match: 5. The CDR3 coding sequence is TGTGCCAGCAGCTTACTGGGCGGGAGGGCCTCCTACAATGAGCAGTTCTTC. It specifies CASSLLGGRASYNEQFF.

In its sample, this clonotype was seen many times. DNA for the CDR3: TGTGCCAGCAGTTACCAGACCGGGACAGGAGAAGCTTTCTTT. Its translation is CASSYQTGTGEAFF. The gene calls are TRBV6-2 or TRBV6-3 and TRBJ1-1, with 8 bases lining up with TRBD1. Germline CDR1 is MNHEY and CDR2 is SVGEGT. Trimming at V came to 2 bases and at J to 8 bases, leaving 7 bases not matched to a gene. The CDR3 runs to 14 residues.

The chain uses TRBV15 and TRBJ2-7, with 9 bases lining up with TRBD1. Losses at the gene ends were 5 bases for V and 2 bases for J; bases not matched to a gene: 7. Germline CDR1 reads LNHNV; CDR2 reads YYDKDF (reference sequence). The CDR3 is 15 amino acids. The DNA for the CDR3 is TGTGCCACCAGCGGACGACAGGGGGTAACCTACGAGCAGTACTTC. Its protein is CATSGRQGVTYEQYF.

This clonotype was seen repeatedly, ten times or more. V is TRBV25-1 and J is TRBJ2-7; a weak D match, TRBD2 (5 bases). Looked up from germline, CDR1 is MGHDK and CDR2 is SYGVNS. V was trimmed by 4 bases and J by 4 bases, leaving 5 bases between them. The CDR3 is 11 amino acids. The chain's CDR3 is CASSVAYEQYF. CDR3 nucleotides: TGTGCCAGCAGTGTAGCGTACGAGCAGTACTTC.